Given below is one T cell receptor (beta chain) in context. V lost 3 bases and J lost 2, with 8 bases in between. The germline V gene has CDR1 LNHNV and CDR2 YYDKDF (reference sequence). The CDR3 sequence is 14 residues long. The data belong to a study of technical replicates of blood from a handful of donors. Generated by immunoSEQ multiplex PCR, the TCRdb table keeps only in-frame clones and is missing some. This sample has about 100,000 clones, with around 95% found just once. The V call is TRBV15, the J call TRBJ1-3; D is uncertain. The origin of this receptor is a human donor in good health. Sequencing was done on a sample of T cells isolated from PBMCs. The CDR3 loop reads CATSSSEAGNTIYF. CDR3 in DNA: TGTGCCACCAGCAGTTCCGAGGCTGGAAACACCATATATTTT.